What follows are 4 T cell receptor beta chains derived from one specimen sequenced in a study of blood T cells in healthy people across ages. Primed by a sample-barcoded 5' primer and a J-beta primer mix, a second PCR proceeded for about 6 to 11 cycles. TCRdb used MiXCR to reprocess the 5' RACE reads, holding one entry per CDR3 protein. The profile shows approximately 690,000 distinct CDR3 sequences, about 43% of them singletons. The sample was blood. The origin of the receptors is an elderly man in good health.

The chain uses TRBV25-1 and TRBJ2-3; 8 nucleotides align to TRBD1. Germline assignment: CDR1 MGHDK and CDR2 SYGVNS. Unmatched junction bases numbered 14, after V lost 6 bases and J lost 6 bases. This CDR3 has 16 amino acids. CDR3 protein: CASSQDRAPQGDTQYF. The CDR3 nucleotides are TGTGCCAGCAGCCAGGACAGGGCCCCGCAGGGCGATACGCAGTATTTT.

This clonotype was observed a handful of times. This chain links TRBV20-1 with TRBJ2-4; D remains unclear. Trimming left V 6 bases short and J 0 bases short, with 15 bases between. CDR1 and CDR2 (germline): DFQATT, SNEGSKA (reference sequence). The CDR3 loop spans 15 amino acids. The CDR3 DNA is TGCAGTGCCCCCCAGAGGCAGCTAGCCAAAAACATTCAGTACTTC. Translated, it gives CSAPQRQLAKNIQYF.

V and J are TRBV12-3 or TRBV12-4 and TRBJ2-6; 9 bases fit TRBD1. This CDR3 contains 18 residues. Germline trimming cut 5 bases from V and 0 bases from J; bases unmatched to any gene: 8. The CDR3 loop reads CASSLLTGGLSGANVLTF. CDR3 coding DNA: TGTGCCAGCAGTCTACTGACAGGGGGACTCTCTGGGGCCAACGTCCTGACTTTC.

In the case of this clonotype: No DNA is shown, since the ends of the CDR3 on it are uncertain; the CDR3 is the one TCRdb lists. The gene calls are TRBV21-1 and TRBJ2-7; TRBD1, the D gene given by the table, was not confirmed from the DNA. TRBV21-1 is a documented pseudogene. The CDR3 adds up to 18 amino acids, both ends counted. The CDR3: CASSKPPVGAGSQGIQYF.